This T cell receptor (beta chain) was profiled in a study of CD8 T cells in Susac syndrome. RNA, at about 0.45 to 1 ug, was reverse transcribed with random hexamers. By means of immunoSEQ multiplex PCR, TCR beta CDR3 spanning 54 Vbeta and 13 Jbeta underwent amplification. One entry per CDR3 protein results from TCRdb running MiXCR on the immunoSEQ multiplex PCR reads. The sample has about 300,000 distinct CDR3 sequences, about 85% seen once. Turning to this clonotype: Its antigen remains unknown.

The V gene's germline CDR1 is MNHEY and CDR2 SMNVEV (reference sequence). Trimming stripped 4 bases from V and 2 bases from J, with 12 bases between. The CDR3 sequence is 14 residues long. The study, taken as a whole, reports: The relatively small number of individuals in the TCR sequencing and HLA analysis was acknowledged by the study.

Sequencing of TCR beta was performed on blood CD8+ and CD4+ T cells. The CD8+ and CD4+ T cells were negatively isolated, with the TEMRA cells enriched by FACS. This receptor was obtained from a human donor with multiple sclerosis. Sequencing used CD8+ T cells from PBMCs. J is TRBJ2-7 and V is TRBV27; possible D gene TRBD2, 6 bases. The CDR3: CASSYSGRTYEQYF. DNA for the CDR3: TGTGCCAGCAGTTATAGCGGTAGAACCTACGAGCAGTACTTC.